These T cell receptor beta chains were read from a single sample in a study of blood T cell repertoires in COVID-19. Some clones are missing from TCRdb's copy, which holds only in-frame ones; the method was immunoSEQ multiplex PCR. The sample lists about 300,000 clones; over 75% were seen once. Sequencing used peripheral blood. The receptors were sampled from a man aged 18 to 35 with active or convalescent COVID-19. Each CDR3 is given with its conserved first and last residue. A D gene is named only where the DNA matches it firmly. Clone sizes are given selectively: once, few, many, or a class where the clone is expanded.

v_call	d_call	j_call	clone_size	cdr3_nt	cdr3_aa
TRBV6-2/TRBV6-3	TRBD1	TRBJ1-2	-	TGTGCCAGCAGTTACCACCCCCGGGACAGATATGGCTACACCTTC	CASSYHPRDRYGYTF
TRBV19	-	TRBJ2-5	few	TGTGCCAGTAGTATAGATCTCTGGCAGCAAGAGACCCAGTACTTC	CASSIDLWQQETQYF
TRBV9	-	TRBJ2-5	-	TGTGCCAGCAGCGTAGGCCCGACAGGATTACAAGAGACCCAGTACTTC	CASSVGPTGLQETQYF
TRBV27	-	TRBJ2-1	-	TGTGCCGGCCTCCCACGTGGAGGGATGGCCTACAATGAGCAGTTCTTC	CAGLPRGGMAYNEQFF
TRBV7-8	-	TRBJ2-7	once	TGTGCCAGCAGCTTAGTAGTGGCAGGGTTCCTCTACGAGCAGTACTTC	CASSLVVAGFLYEQYF
TRBV7-6	TRBD1	TRBJ2-7	-	TGTGCCAGCAGCTCCCGGTCCATGGGACAGGGGATAAACTCCTACGAGCAGTACTTC	CASSSRSMGQGINSYEQYF
TRBV3-1/TRBV3-2	-	TRBJ2-7	-	TGTGCCAGCAGCCTCAAGGGGGGGTACTACGAGCAGTACTTC	CASSLKGGYYEQYF
TRBV6-4	-	TRBJ2-1	few	TGTGCCAGCAGTGACTCTGTGGGCAGCCACAATGAGCAGTTCTTC	CASSDSVGSHNEQFF
TRBV25-1	-	TRBJ2-3	-	TGTGCCAGCAGTGAATATCAGAGCAGGAACACAGATACGCAGTATTTT	CASSEYQSRNTDTQYF
TRBV11-2	TRBD1	TRBJ2-7	few	TGTGCCAGCAGCCTCGGGACAGCGCTCTACGAGCAGTACTTC	CASSLGTALYEQYF